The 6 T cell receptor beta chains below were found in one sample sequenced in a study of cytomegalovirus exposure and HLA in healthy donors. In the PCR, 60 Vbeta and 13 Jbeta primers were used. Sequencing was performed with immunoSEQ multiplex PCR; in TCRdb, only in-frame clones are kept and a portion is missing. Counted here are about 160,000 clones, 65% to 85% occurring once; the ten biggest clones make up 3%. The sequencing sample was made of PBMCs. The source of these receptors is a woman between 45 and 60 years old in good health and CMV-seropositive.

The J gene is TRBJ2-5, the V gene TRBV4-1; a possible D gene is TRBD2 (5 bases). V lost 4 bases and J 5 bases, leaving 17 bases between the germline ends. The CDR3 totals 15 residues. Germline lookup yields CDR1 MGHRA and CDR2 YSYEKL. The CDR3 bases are TGCGCCAGCAGCCGTCGGGGTTCGGGTGGGGAGACCCAGTACTTC. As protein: CASSRRGSGGETQYF.

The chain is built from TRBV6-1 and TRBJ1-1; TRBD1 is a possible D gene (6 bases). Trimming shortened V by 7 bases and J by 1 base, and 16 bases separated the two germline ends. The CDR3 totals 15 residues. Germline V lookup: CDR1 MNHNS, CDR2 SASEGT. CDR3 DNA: TGTGCCAGCACACCATCCGGGACACCGAACACTGAAGCTTTCTTT. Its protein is CASTPSGTPNTEAFF.

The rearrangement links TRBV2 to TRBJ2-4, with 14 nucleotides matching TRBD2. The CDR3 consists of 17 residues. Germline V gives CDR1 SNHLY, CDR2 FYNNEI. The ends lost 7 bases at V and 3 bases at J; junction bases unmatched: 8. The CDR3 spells CASIKGLAGENKNIQYF. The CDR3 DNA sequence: TGTGCCAGCATCAAGGGACTAGCGGGGGAAAACAAAAACATTCAGTACTTC.

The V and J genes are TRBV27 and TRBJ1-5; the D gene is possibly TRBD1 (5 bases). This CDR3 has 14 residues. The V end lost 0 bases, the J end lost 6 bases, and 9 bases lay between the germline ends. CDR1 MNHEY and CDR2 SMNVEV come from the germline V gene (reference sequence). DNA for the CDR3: TGTGCCAGCAGTTTATCACGGGGGAGTCAGCCCCAGCATTTT. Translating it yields CASSLSRGSQPQHF.

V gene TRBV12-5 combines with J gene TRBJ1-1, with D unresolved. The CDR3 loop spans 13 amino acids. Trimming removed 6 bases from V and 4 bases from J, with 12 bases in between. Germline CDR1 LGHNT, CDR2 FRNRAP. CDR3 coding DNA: TGTGCTAGTGGGAAGGAGTTGGGCACTGAAGCTTTCTTT. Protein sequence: CASGKELGTEAFF.

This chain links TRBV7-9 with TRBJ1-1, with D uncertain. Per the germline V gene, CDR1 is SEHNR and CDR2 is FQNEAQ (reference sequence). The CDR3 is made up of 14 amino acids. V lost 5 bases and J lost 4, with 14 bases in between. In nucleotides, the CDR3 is TGTGCCAGCAGCCCAAGTCGAGGAGGCACTGAAGCTTTCTTT. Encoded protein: CASSPSRGGTEAFF.